Each of the 22 T cell receptor beta chains below was sequenced from the same sample in a study of T cells in Graves' hyperthyroidism and ophthalmopathy. TCR beta CDR3 regions were amplified from RNA transcripts. The primer set for the first-round RT-PCR of the TCR CDR3 was HTBI. TCRdb itself ran the multiplex PCR reads through MiXCR, one entry per CDR3 protein. The top ten hold about 3.5% of the sample, which has roughly 650,000 distinct CDR3 sequences, roughly 16% seen once. Specimen: blood. The receptors shown here come from a middle-aged woman with Graves' ophthalmopathy.

This clonotype was picked up many times. The chain joins TRBV4-1 to TRBJ2-7, with D possibly matching TRBD1 (6 bases). Germline lookup yields CDR1 MGHRA and CDR2 YSYEKL. This CDR3 region has 17 residues. Trimming stripped 4 bases from V and 5 bases from J, with 24 bases between. The CDR3 here is CASSRSGHLQGPDEQYF. CDR3 coding DNA: TGCGCCAGCAGCCGATCGGGACACCTTCAAGGACCAGACGAGCAGTACTTC.

This chain links TRBV20-1 with TRBJ2-3; 7 bases match TRBD2. Germline assignment: CDR1 DFQATT and CDR2 SNEGSKA (reference sequence). CDR3 length: 15 amino acids. V lost 0 bases to trimming and J lost 2 bases; unmatched junction nucleotides: 5. The CDR3 spells CSARENSGPTDTQYF. DNA for the CDR3: TGCAGTGCTAGAGAGAATAGCGGGCCCACAGATACGCAGTATTTT.

This clonotype has ten or more counts. The rearrangement joins TRBV12-3 or TRBV12-4 to TRBJ1-5, with unresolved D. Deletions cut 2 bases from V and 6 bases from J, with 8 bases between. This CDR3 has 13 amino acids. CDR3 nucleotides: TGTGCCAGCAGTTTAAGTCTAAGTCAGCCCCAGCATTTT. This translates into CASSLSLSQPQHF.

In its sample, this clonotype was seen a few times. This chain connects TRBV28 to TRBJ2-5; the match to TRBD2 covers 9 bases. With 8 bases clipped from V and 3 bases from J, the junction kept 10 bases outside the gene matches. This CDR3 has 15 residues. CDR1 MDHEN and CDR2 SYDVKM come from the germline V gene. CDR3 DNA sequence: TGTGCCAGCCAGTCTCCGCGCGGGAGGGAAGAGACCCAGTACTTC. This sequence encodes CASQSPRGREETQYF.

This clonotype was seen ten or more times. The chain couples TRBV2 to TRBJ1-2; D is ambiguous. CDR3 size: 13 residues. Trimming cost V 4 bases and J 2 bases, with 8 bases left between them. Germline lookup yields CDR1 SNHLY and CDR2 FYNNEI. CDR3 in amino acids: CASSAPRNYGYTF. As DNA, the CDR3 is TGTGCCAGCAGTGCGCCCAGGAACTATGGCTACACCTTC.

This clonotype occurred a few times. This chain links TRBV14 with TRBJ1-2, with TRBD1 identical over 11 bases. The CDR3 covers 17 residues. Germline V gene sequence: CDR1 SGHDN, CDR2 FVKESK. V dropped 5 bases and J dropped 3; count of bases not matched to a gene: 11. The chain's CDR3 is CASSYRDRGTAYYGYTF. CDR3 nucleotides: TGTGCCAGCAGCTACCGGGACAGGGGGACCGCTTACTATGGCTACACCTTC.

CDR3 nucleotides: TGTGCCAGCAGCCTAATGGCTAGCGGAAGGGCCGAGCAGTACTTC. As protein: CASSLMASGRAEQYF. This chain connects TRBV7-9 to TRBJ2-7; 7 bases are a match to TRBD2. This CDR3 has 15 amino acids. Germline V gene lookup returns CDR1 SEHNR and CDR2 FQNEAQ (reference sequence). V dropped 5 bases and J dropped 6; count of bases not matched to a gene: 13.

The table lists this clonotype with many counts. V gene TRBV20-1 combines with J gene TRBJ2-4; D is perhaps TRBD1 (6 bases). The V and J ends lost 4 bases and 10 bases respectively, with 17 bases between them. Germline CDR1 and CDR2: DFQATT and SNEGSKA (reference sequence). This CDR3 has 13 amino acids. The CDR3 DNA is TGCAGTGCTACGCCCGTCACAGGGCCTATTCAGTACTTC. Translated: CSATPVTGPIQYF.

J is TRBJ2-1 and V is TRBV30; no clear D gene. The germline CDR1 and CDR2 sequences are GTSNPN and SVGIG (reference sequence). CDR3 size: 12 residues. V was shortened by 2 bases and J by 4 bases, with 6 bases between the two germline ends. CDR3 loop: CAWSQPYNEQFF. CDR3 nucleotide sequence: TGTGCCTGGAGTCAGCCGTACAATGAGCAGTTCTTC. The full variable domain, with the rest looked up from reference TRBV30 and TRBJ2-1, is SQTIHQWPATLVQPVGSPLSLECTVEGTSNPNLYWYRQAAGRGLQLLFYSVGIGQISSEVPQNLSASRPQDRQFILSSKKLLLSDSGFYLCAWSQPYNEQFFGPGTRLTVL.

The rearrangement links TRBV6-1 to TRBJ2-1; TRBD2 matches at 12 bases. After removal of 5 bases from V and 6 bases from J, the junction contained 5 bases not matched to a gene. The CDR3 is 15 amino acids. The V gene's germline CDR1 is MNHNS and CDR2 SASEGT. In nucleotides, the CDR3 is TGTGCCAGCAGTCGACTAGCGGGAGAATTCAATGAGCAGTTCTTC. It specifies CASSRLAGEFNEQFF.

Many counts were recorded for this clonotype. This rearrangement joins TRBV28 to TRBJ2-7, with D perhaps given as TRBD1 or TRBD2 (6 bases each). The V end lost 1 base, the J end lost 12 bases, and 16 bases lay between the germline ends. Germline loops: CDR1 MDHEN, CDR2 SYDVKM. This CDR3 is 13 amino acids long. The CDR3 nucleotides are TGTGCCAGCAGTTTATTAACAGGAGGGGGTTGGTACTTC. Translated: CASSLLTGGGWYF.

This rearrangement joins TRBV12-3 or TRBV12-4 to TRBJ2-7; TRBD1 matches at 8 bases. V trimming: 5 bases; J trimming: 6 bases; junction bases outside the gene matches: 12. The CDR3 contains 15 residues. The chain's CDR3 is CASSLRTGISLEQYF. Here the CDR3 DNA reads TGTGCCAGCAGTCTCCGGACAGGGATCAGTCTCGAGCAGTACTTC.

The chain recombines TRBV7-2 with TRBJ1-1; no clear D gene. The CDR3 runs to 13 residues. Germline V gives CDR1 SGHTA, CDR2 FQGNSA. Deletions cut 5 bases from V and 5 bases from J, with 12 bases between. The CDR3 region is CASSVLVGTEAFF. The CDR3 DNA reads TGTGCCAGCAGCGTACTTGTTGGGACTGAAGCTTTCTTT.

This clonotype was observed a handful of times. The V gene is TRBV11-2, the J gene TRBJ1-6; D is undetermined. V lost 7 bases to trimming and J lost 7 bases, with 17 bases between them. The V gene's germline CDR1 is SGHAT and CDR2 FQNNGV. The CDR3 is made up of 15 amino acids. The CDR3 spells CASNRGGVGNSPLHF. The CDR3 DNA is TGTGCCAGCAACCGGGGTGGGGTGGGGAATTCACCCCTCCACTTT.

V gene TRBV20-1 combines with J gene TRBJ2-7; 8 bases are a match to TRBD2. CDR3 length equals 14 residues. J gave up 3 bases and V 2 bases, and 6 bases lay outside the gene matches. Germline V gene lookup returns CDR1 DFQATT and CDR2 SNEGSKA (reference sequence). CDR3 nucleotide sequence: TGCAGTGCTAGAACGGGGGGGCCGGACTACGAGCAGTACTTC. Encoded protein: CSARTGGPDYEQYF.

This clonotype was detected a few times. This rearrangement joins TRBV11-2 to TRBJ1-6; tentatively, D is TRBD1 (5 bases). V lost 1 base and J 9 bases, leaving 13 bases between the germline ends. The CDR3 is 15 residues long. Per germline, CDR1 SGHAT and CDR2 FQNNGV. CDR3 amino acids: CASSLGGGLVSPLHF. For the CDR3, the DNA is TGTGCCAGCAGCTTAGGGGGGGGACTAGTTTCACCCCTCCACTTT.

This clonotype was recorded a few times. The chain joins TRBV6-1 to TRBJ1-2, with 12 bases aligning to TRBD1. The CDR3 contains 14 residues. J gave up 6 bases and V 6 bases, and 5 bases lay outside the gene matches. CDR1 is MNHNS and CDR2 is SASEGT in the germline V gene. CDR3 nucleotide sequence: TGTGCCAGCAGGGGGACAGGGGGCGCGGATGGCTACACCTTC. Its protein is CASRGTGGADGYTF.

In its sample, this clonotype was seen many times. The gene calls are TRBV13 and TRBJ2-1; D tentatively reads TRBD1 or TRBD2 (5 bases each). Germline CDR1 reads PRHDT; CDR2 reads FYEKMQ (reference sequence). V was pared by 5 bases and J by 8 bases, with 16 bases between. This CDR3 is built from 14 residues. In nucleotides, the CDR3 is TGTGCCAGCAGCCCCTGGACTTCAGGGCATGAGCAGTTCTTC. Its protein is CASSPWTSGHEQFF.

The chain is built from TRBV12-3 or TRBV12-4 and TRBJ2-1; 9 nucleotides line up with TRBD1. The CDR3 is made up of 17 amino acids. Germline trimming cut 6 bases from V and 0 bases from J; bases unmatched to any gene: 9. The CDR3 region is CASSPNPGQGSYNEQFF. The CDR3 coding sequence is TGTGCCAGCAGCCCTAACCCGGGACAGGGCTCCTACAATGAGCAGTTCTTC.

The chain uses TRBV9 and TRBJ1-6; D uncertain. Trimming shortened V by 4 bases and J by 7 bases, and 12 bases separated the two germline ends. This CDR3 comprises 14 residues. Germline loops: CDR1 SGDLS, CDR2 YYNGEE. The CDR3 nucleotides read TGTGCCAGCAGCCCCGGACCATTAAATTCACCCCTCCACTTT. Translating it yields CASSPGPLNSPLHF. Complete variable domain (other parts from reference TRBV9 and TRBJ1-6): DSGVTQTPKHLITATGQRVTLRCSPRSGDLSVYWYQQSLDQGLQFLIQYYNGEERAKGNILERFSAQQFPDLHSELNLSSLELGDSALYFCASSPGPLNSPLHFGNGTRLTVT.

The chain has TRBV30 and TRBJ1-5; no firm D call. Trimming pared 2 bases from V and 6 bases from J, leaving 11 bases between. Per the germline V gene, CDR1 is GTSNPN and CDR2 is SVGIG (reference sequence). The CDR3 extends over 13 amino acids. The CDR3 DNA reads as TGTGCCTGGAGTCCCTTCCCCGCTCAGCCCCAGCATTTT. Translated, it gives CAWSPFPAQPQHF. The full variable domain, its missing parts supplied by reference TRBV30 and TRBJ1-5, is SQTIHQWPATLVQPVGSPLSLECTVEGTSNPNLYWYRQAAGRGLQLLFYSVGIGQISSEVPQNLSASRPQDRQFILSSKKLLLSDSGFYLCAWSPFPAQPQHFGDGTRLSIL.

The sample holds a few counts of this clonotype. V and J are TRBV5-1 and TRBJ1-2; 8 positions match TRBD1. CDR1 and CDR2 (germline): SGHRS, YFSETQ. Trimming took 4 bases from V and 4 from J; bases not matched to a gene: 9. The CDR3 consists of 15 residues. The CDR3, as DNA: TGCGCCAGCAGCCCCCGGGCAGGGGGCCTCTATGGCTACACCTTC. It specifies CASSPRAGGLYGYTF.